The rows below give T cell receptor beta chains drawn from one sample of a study of blood T cell repertoires in COVID-19. TCRdb's table, derived via immunoSEQ multiplex PCR, lists solely in-frame clones and lacks some. The table records about 74,000 clones, roughly four fifths of them present only once. Sequencing was performed on peripheral blood. These receptor sequences come from a man aged 65-85 years with active or convalescent COVID-19. CDR3s include the opening cysteine and the closing phenylalanine or tryptophan. A D gene is named only where the DNA matches it firmly. Rows give clone size only sometimes, using once, few, many, or a class for an expanded clone.

j_gene: TRBJ2-3; v_gene: TRBV11-2; abundance: .; len: 16; d_gene: TRBD2; CDR3nt: TGTGCCAGCAGCTTGGCGGCTAGCGGTACTACAGATACGCAGTATTTT; CDR3aa: CASSLAASGTTDTQYF
j_gene: TRBJ1-4; v_gene: TRBV5-1; abundance: .; len: 15; d_gene: TRBD1; CDR3nt: TGCGCCAGCAGCCCAGAGACAGGGGTGGTAGAAAAACTGTTTTTT; CDR3aa: CASSPETGVVEKLFF
j_gene: TRBJ1-2; v_gene: TRBV12-5; abundance: .; len: 12; d_gene: .; CDR3nt: TGTGCTAGTGGTACAAGAAGCTATGGCTACACCTTC; CDR3aa: CASGTRSYGYTF
j_gene: TRBJ2-6; v_gene: TRBV28; abundance: .; len: 15; d_gene: .; CDR3nt: TGTGCCAGCAGTGTGTCGAGCGCTGGGGCCAACGTCCTGACTTTC; CDR3aa: CASSVSSAGANVLTF
j_gene: TRBJ2-3; v_gene: TRBV2; abundance: .; len: 14; d_gene: .; CDR3nt: TGTGCCAGCACCACCCGGCCAAGGGGCGATACGCAGTATTTT; CDR3aa: CASTTRPRGDTQYF
j_gene: TRBJ2-1; v_gene: TRBV5-4; abundance: .; len: 14; d_gene: TRBD2; CDR3nt: TGTGCCAGCAGCCAGGCTAGCGGGGGCAATGAGCAGTTCTTC; CDR3aa: CASSQASGGNEQFF
j_gene: TRBJ1-1; v_gene: TRBV7-9; abundance: once; len: 14; d_gene: TRBD1; CDR3nt: TGTGCCAGCAGCCTACAGGGGCAGAACACTGAAGCTTTCTTT; CDR3aa: CASSLQGQNTEAFF
j_gene: TRBJ1-5; v_gene: TRBV30; abundance: .; len: 16; d_gene: TRBD1; CDR3nt: TGTGCCTGGAGCCTCCCTGGACAGGCTCTAAGGCAGCCCCAGCATTTT; CDR3aa: CAWSLPGQALRQPQHF
j_gene: TRBJ1-1; v_gene: TRBV29-1; abundance: .; len: 13; d_gene: .; CDR3nt: TGCAGCGTTAAAACCTTGGAGTACACTGAAGCTTTCTTT; CDR3aa: CSVKTLEYTEAFF
j_gene: TRBJ2-5; v_gene: TRBV28; abundance: few; len: 17; d_gene: TRBD1; CDR3nt: TGTGCCAGCAGTTGGGGACAGGGGGCGCCGAGGGAAGAGACCCAGTACTTC; CDR3aa: CASSWGQGAPREETQYF
j_gene: TRBJ1-6; v_gene: TRBV28; abundance: .; len: 14; d_gene: .; CDR3nt: TGTGCCAGCAGATTAAGGGGAAAGGATTCACCCCTCCACTTT; CDR3aa: CASRLRGKDSPLHF
j_gene: TRBJ1-1; v_gene: TRBV4-2; abundance: .; len: 13; d_gene: .; CDR3nt: TGTGCCAGCACCCTTCGGGGTGACACTGAAGCTTTCTTT; CDR3aa: CASTLRGDTEAFF